The 18 T cell receptor beta chains below were found in one sample sequenced in a study of cytomegalovirus exposure and HLA in healthy donors (dated by TCRdb to 2015 to 2018). The method was the immunoSEQ multiplex PCR assay. A mixture of 60 forward primers for TCR Vbeta segments and 13 reverse primers for TCR Jbeta segments was used in the multiplex PCR. Drawn from immuneACCESS, this table holds only the in-frame rearrangements with V and J called that TCRdb kept. Clones are partly lost; checked studies trace under half to an unresolved V gene and leave the rest unexplained. The sample table lists about 150,000 clones, roughly 77% of them with a count of one. The top ten hold approximately 4.3% of the sample. Sequenced sample: PBMCs. These receptor sequences come from a man aged 25 to 40 in good health.

The gene calls are TRBV19 and TRBJ2-5, with a weak D call TRBD1 (6 bases). Germline V gives CDR1 LNHDA, CDR2 SQIVND (reference sequence). The CDR3 has 13 residues. With 5 bases removed from V and 4 bases from J, the gap between germline ends came to 11 bases. The CDR3 spells CASSEQGLETQYF. CDR3 in DNA: TGTGCCAGTAGTGAACAGGGATTAGAGACCCAGTACTTC.

In this sample, this clone turned up a few times. This chain's CDR3 is CASSLSLALPYEQYF. The CDR3 DNA reads as TGTGCCAGCAGTTTATCCCTAGCGCTACCTTACGAGCAGTACTTC. The chain joins TRBV27 to TRBJ2-7; D is possibly TRBD2 (6 bases). The CDR3 contains 15 residues. V lost 0 bases to trimming and J lost 4 bases, with 13 bases between them. Per germline, CDR1 MNHEY and CDR2 SMNVEV (reference sequence).

This chain uses TRBV9 with TRBJ1-3; tentatively, D is TRBD1 (6 bases). Trimming shortened V by 3 bases and J by 0 bases, and 10 bases separated the two germline ends. In germline, CDR1 is SGDLS, CDR2 YYNGEE. The CDR3 has 15 residues. This CDR3 reads CASSARQDSGNTIYF. The CDR3 DNA reads as TGTGCCAGCAGCGCCCGACAGGACTCTGGAAACACCATATATTTT.

The genes are TRBV4-2 and TRBJ2-1; 7 positions match TRBD2. J was trimmed by 2 bases and V by 4 bases; bases with no gene match: 5. The CDR3 extends over 15 amino acids. Germline V gene data show CDR1 as LGHNA and CDR2 as YNFKEQ. This CDR3 is CASSPASGTYNEQFF. CDR3 sequence (DNA): TGTGCCAGCAGCCCGGCTAGCGGAACCTACAATGAGCAGTTCTTC.

The genes are TRBV29-1 and TRBJ2-7, with TRBD1 matching 8 bases. Looked up from germline, CDR1 is SQVTM and CDR2 is ANQGSEA. CDR3 length: 14 amino acids. Germline trimming cut 5 bases from V and 3 bases from J; bases unmatched to any gene: 9. The DNA of the CDR3 is TGCAGCGTTAGCCCGACAGGGGCATTCTACGAGCAGTACTTC. It yields the protein CSVSPTGAFYEQYF.

This chain joins TRBV9 and TRBJ2-1; weak D call: TRBD1 (5 bases). This CDR3 is 15 amino acids long. Trimming took 4 bases from V and 0 from J, leaving 11 bases between them. CDR1 is SGDLS, CDR2 YYNGEE, per germline. Here the CDR3 reads CASSPRQSSYNEQFF. CDR3 bases: TGTGCCAGCAGCCCCCGACAGAGCTCCTACAATGAGCAGTTCTTC.

The rearrangement links TRBV7-9 to TRBJ2-3, with a weak D call TRBD2 (7 bases). Trimming cost V 1 base and J 3 bases, with 14 bases left between them. The CDR3 has 16 amino acids. Germline CDR1 is SEHNR and CDR2 is FQNEAQ (reference sequence). CDR3 amino acids: CASSLGCGGRTDTQYF. CDR3 coding DNA: TGTGCCAGCAGCTTAGGTTGCGGGGGCCGTACAGATACGCAGTATTTT.

The chain carries TRBV7-9 and TRBJ2-5, with 7 bases that match TRBD2. V trimming: 4 bases; J trimming: 2 bases; junction bases outside the gene matches: 13. The CDR3 loop spans 17 amino acids. Germline CDR1 is SEHNR and CDR2 is FQNEAQ (reference sequence). Here the CDR3 DNA reads TGTGCCAGCAGCTGGCCCCGACAAACTAGCGAGCAAGAGACCCAGTACTTC. Its protein product is CASSWPRQTSEQETQYF.

This clone was detected once. A much bigger clone sits one base away, suggesting this may be a read error. This chain connects TRBV6-5 to TRBJ1-6; D is unclear. Germline V gene sequence: CDR1 MNHEY, CDR2 SVGAGI. This CDR3 region has 14 residues. Between the trimmed V and J ends, which lost 0 bases and 10 bases, there was a span of 10 bases. The chain's CDR3 is CASSYSRAWSPLHF. In nucleotides, the CDR3 is TGTGCCAGCAGTTACTCGCGGGCGTGGTCACCCCTCCACTTT.

Remarks on this clone: A junction end diverges from the germline sequence, so it may reflect a read error. The chain uses TRBV7-9 and TRBJ2-7; tentative D call: TRBD2 (5 bases). CDR3 length: 12 amino acids. CDR1 is SEHNR and CDR2 is FQNEAQ in the germline V gene (reference sequence). CDR3 sequence: CSSSSRDYEQYF. DNA of the CDR3: TGTTCCAGCAGTTCGAGGGATTACGAGCAGTACTTC.

A single count supports this clone. V and J are TRBV27 and TRBJ2-1; 8 bases are a match to TRBD2. The germline V gene has CDR1 MNHEY and CDR2 SMNVEV (reference sequence). The CDR3 runs 14 residues. J was trimmed by 7 bases and V by 3 bases; bases with no gene match: 5. CDR3 loop: CASSFGGEGNEQFF. CDR3 DNA: TGTGCCAGCAGTTTCGGGGGGGAGGGAAATGAGCAGTTCTTC.

The rearrangement joins TRBV15 to TRBJ2-2, with 9 positions matching TRBD2. Germline values: CDR1 LNHNV, CDR2 YYDKDF (reference sequence). There are 16 residues in the CDR3. Losses at the gene ends were 3 bases for V and 5 bases for J; bases not matched to a gene: 7. The CDR3 DNA reads as TGTGCCACCAGCAGGCCCGGGCTAGCGGGAACCGGGGAGCTGTTTTTT. This encodes CATSRPGLAGTGELFF.

The chain uses TRBV9 and TRBJ2-3; 10 bases are a match to TRBD2. Germline V gene data show CDR1 as SGDLS and CDR2 as YYNGEE. The V gene end was trimmed by 3 bases and the J gene end by 2 bases; junction bases not matched to a gene: 3. This CDR3 spans 15 amino acids. The CDR3 coding sequence is TGTGCCAGCAGCGCCGGGACTAGCGACACAGATACGCAGTATTTT. This sequence encodes CASSAGTSDTDTQYF.

The chain links TRBV27 to TRBJ1-1, with 8 bases that match TRBD1. The CDR3 consists of 14 residues. Germline CDR1 and CDR2: MNHEY and SMNVEV (reference sequence). The J segment lost 2 bases and the V segment lost 5 bases, leaving 4 bases of the junction unmatched. The CDR3 nucleotides read TGTGCCAGCAGTCTACAGGGGGTAAACACTGAAGCTTTCTTT. Its protein is CASSLQGVNTEAFF.

This chain connects TRBV6-1 to TRBJ2-5, with TRBD1 matching over 7 bases. V was pared by 5 bases and J by 0 bases, with 6 bases of the junction left unmatched. This CDR3 comprises 15 residues. Germline assignment: CDR1 MNHNS and CDR2 SASEGT. CDR3 amino acids: CASSPRDSHQETQYF. The CDR3 coding sequence is TGTGCCAGCAGTCCCCGGGACAGTCACCAAGAGACCCAGTACTTC.

The rearrangement links TRBV29-1 to TRBJ2-1, with TRBD2 matching 10 bases. Germline CDR1 reads SQVTM; CDR2 reads ANQGSEA. The CDR3 contains 12 residues. Germline trimming cut 8 bases from V and 5 bases from J; bases unmatched to any gene: 3. The CDR3 DNA sequence: TGCAGCTTGGGACTAGCGAACAATGAGCAGTTCTTC. This translates into CSLGLANNEQFF.

The gene calls are TRBV18 and TRBJ2-6; D ambiguous. CDR3 size: 18 residues. Deletions cut 3 bases from V and 2 bases from J, with 17 bases between. Germline V lookup: CDR1 KGHSH, CDR2 LQKENI. Here the CDR3 reads CASSPYSPLAPGANVLTF. DNA for the CDR3: TGTGCCAGCTCACCTTATTCGCCGTTGGCCCCTGGGGCCAACGTCCTGACTTTC.

The chain employs TRBV4-1 and TRBJ2-7, with D hard to call. V lost 4 bases and J lost 0, with 7 bases in between. The germline V gene has CDR1 MGHRA and CDR2 YSYEKL. This CDR3 comprises 13 residues. CDR3 DNA: TGCGCCAGCAGCCCAACCTACTCCTACGAGCAGTACTTC. Residues: CASSPTYSYEQYF.